The clone carrying this T cell receptor beta chain turned up a few times. V lost 7 bases to trimming and J lost 0 bases; unmatched junction nucleotides: 6. This CDR3 has 14 residues. Germline CDR1 reads SQVTM; CDR2 reads ANQGSEA. This sample was taken from a study of CD8+ T cells in alopecia areata. Reverse transcribed after extraction, RNA yielded cDNA as the sequencing template. The method was immunoSEQ multiplex PCR; TCRdb's version includes in-frame clones alone and lacks a portion of them. This table has about 190,000 clones, more than 55% appearing once. Treatment meaning: oral pan-JAK inhibitor, 5-10 mg twice daily.

The source material was CD4+ T cells sorted from blood, sampled at week 4, from a patient treated with tofacitinib. This sequence was found in a human donor with alopecia areata. The chain couples TRBV29-1 to TRBJ2-1; TRBD2 matches at 7 bases. This chain's CDR3 is CSASGGDSYNEQFF. In DNA form, the CDR3 reads TGCAGCGCCTCGGGGGGAGACTCCTACAATGAGCAGTTCTTC.